The T cell receptor (beta chain) under discussion was sequenced for a study of shared clonotypes between healthy human individuals (TCRdb year 2020). Regarding the study in general: Three men and a couple of women, aged 18 to 49 years, made up the cohort. For each donor, CD4 naive and CD4 memory were each run on three plates, CD8 naive on two plates, and CD8 memory on one plate. Blood TCR repertoires of roughly five healthy adults were deeply sequenced to estimate repertoire size and the extent of clonotype sharing between individuals. Libraries were prepared and TCR repertoires were sequenced by different laboratories using diverse techniques, in order to increase sequencing depth and limit assay-specific biases. Between about 0.9 and 10 billion PBMCs per donor were obtained by leukapheresis. Overall study outcomes, separate from this receptor: Sharing across a few donors was observed for about 5% of naive CD4, under 4% of naive CD8, 2% to 2.5% of memory CD4, and around 0.4% of memory CD8 clonotypes. The small number of donors limited the genetic and exposure-history diversity represented. Incomplete sequencing was indicated by rarefaction of sorted-subset datasets, despite the large sequencing depth. Compared with non-shared clonotypes, the clonotypes found in all four sorted-subset donors had higher generation probabilities. Sampling was restricted to blood, and TCR repertoires in tissues likely differ from the TCR repertoires found in blood. Naive subsets generally had larger estimated clonotype richness than memory subsets did. Based on pairwise subsampling, the degree of clonotype sharing among donors was expected to be affected by sequencing depth.

TCR CDR3 regions were amplified from genomic DNA by multiplex PCR using the deep immunoSEQ assay. Extracted genomic DNA from each cell subset was distributed evenly across all wells of several immunoSEQ 96-well plates, and each plate was treated as a replicate. For sorted subsets, each replicate PCR was loaded with approximately 200 ng genomic DNA, equivalent to 30,000 or so T cell genomes. Purified libraries were measured with a Qubit 3.0 fluorometer, size-checked on a Bioanalyzer 2100, and measured again with the KAPA Library Quantification kit. Every immunoSEQ 96-well plate was sequenced on a dedicated single-read 150-cycle Illumina NextSeq 550 flow cell. The paper's processing steps were these. Because the immunoSEQ output included only junctional sequences and no quality scores, the filtering could not be the same as the filtering used for full-length reads. Sequences were annotated with PyIR, a Python wrapper for IgBLAST v1.9, and V/J genes and CDR3 were assigned using IMGT germline references. Reads were filtered out if the reads had weak V/J assignments (E-value above 1e-6), no CDR3, stop codons, out-of-frame junctions, or ambiguous translated residues. A V3J clonotype was defined by an identical inferred V gene, J gene, and CDR3 amino acid sequence. Percentage overlap between repertoires was computed as shared unique clonotypes divided by the size of the smaller repertoire. Repertoire richness was assessed with RTK rarefaction, the Chao1 estimator, and Recon v2.1 estimates of unobserved clonotypes. For all TCRbeta clonotypes obtained by the gDNA method from a handful of donors, generation probabilities were computed with OLGA. Here the immuneACCESS table is served through TCRdb, limited to in-frame sequences with V and J called. Missing clones are a known gap in these copies; in checked studies unresolved V genes cover under half, and the rest lacks a known reason. The DNA was the basis for D and trimming; V, J and clone size are from that table. Recorded for this sample are millions of clones; about 92% of them occurred a single time. The top ten constitute roughly 0.13% of the sample.

Of note for this clone: What this receptor recognizes is not known. Base qualities were left out, and no much larger clone turns up one base away.

Healthy HIV-negative adults with no recently reported acute infections or vaccinations were included as donors. Only Caucasian adults living in Nashville, Tennessee, USA were represented among the donors. CD4+ T cells were enriched by magnetic negative selection, after which naive cells were positively selected on CD45RA and the negative fraction was taken as the memory subset. Blood was obtained by leukapheresis, after which PBMCs were separated by Ficoll-Histopaque density gradient centrifugation and cryopreserved in liquid nitrogen vapor phase. Analytical flow cytometry was used to check the purity and quantity of each magnetically sorted T cell population. Genomic DNA was isolated from every sorted fraction and measured by UV absorbance on a Nanodrop 2000c. The specimen sequenced was naive CD4+ T cells sorted from blood. What the cell subset or site label conveys for this sample: CD45RA+ positively selected. The receptor comes from a man younger than 35 in good health.

The CDR3 region reads CASSPLFQNEKLFF. In nucleotide form, the sequence is TGTGCCAGCTCACCATTGTTCCAGAATGAAAAACTGTTTTTT. The chain was built from TRBV18 and TRBJ1-4; a confident D gene designation cannot be given. Inclusive of the bounding cysteine and phenylalanine, the CDR3 is 14 residues long. Of all the DNA, just the CDR3 is kept, 42 bases in frame from base 1. Trimming at the junction amounts to 2 bases on V and 5 bases on J, and the germline ends lie 9 bases apart. The germline V gene sets CDR1 to KGHSH and CDR2 to LQKENI.